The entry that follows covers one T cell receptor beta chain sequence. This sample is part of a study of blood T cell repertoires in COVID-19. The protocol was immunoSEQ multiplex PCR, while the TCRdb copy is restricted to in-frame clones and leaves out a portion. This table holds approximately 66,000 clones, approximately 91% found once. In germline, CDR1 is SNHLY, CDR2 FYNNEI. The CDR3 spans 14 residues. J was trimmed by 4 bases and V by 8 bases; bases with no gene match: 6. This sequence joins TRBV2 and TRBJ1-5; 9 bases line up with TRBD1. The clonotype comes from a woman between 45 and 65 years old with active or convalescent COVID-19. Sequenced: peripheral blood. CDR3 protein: CASGLDRGNQPQHF. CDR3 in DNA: TGTGCCAGCGGCCTTGACAGGGGGAATCAGCCCCAGCATTTT.